The rows below give T cell receptor beta chains drawn from one sample of a study of cytomegalovirus exposure and HLA in healthy donors. Libraries were prepared by immunoSEQ multiplex PCR; TCRdb keeps only in-frame clonotypes and omits some of them. The sample has 150,000 to 180,000 clones, about 86% seen once; the top ten hold about 2.2%. Sequenced material: PBMCs. The receptors stem from a human donor in good health. The conserved cysteine and the conserved F or W are not part of the CDR3 here. D genes are given only for firm matches. Size is omitted from some rows. Given values are once, few, many or a class for expanded clones.

v_call	d_call	j_call	clone_size	cdr3_aa
TRBV5-4	.	TRBJ1-2	once	ASSADSSTNYGYT
TRBV19	.	TRBJ1-1	.	ASSPRRGGDTEAF
TRBV6-1	.	TRBJ1-1	.	ASNQGYTEAF
TRBV5-1	.	TRBJ2-2	.	ASSLGWTSGLYTGELF
TRBV5-1	.	TRBJ1-1	.	ASSHDTGRTEAF
TRBV9	TRBD2	TRBJ2-1	once	ASSLLAGVYNEQF
TRBV28	TRBD2	TRBJ2-7	.	ASSPTTSGRYEQY
TRBV7-9	TRBD1	TRBJ2-2	once	ASSRTGGIRGELF
TRBV14	TRBD2	TRBJ2-7	.	ASSQVAGGSSYEQY
TRBV4-1	.	TRBJ1-2	.	ASSQGVQTNYGYT
TRBV2	.	TRBJ1-5	.	ASSERGKQPQH
TRBV2	TRBD1	TRBJ1-5	.	ASSGQGLYSNQPQH
TRBV29-1	.	TRBJ1-1	few	SVQGLSEAF
TRBV28	.	TRBJ2-3	once	ASSQDPGLGNTDTQY
TRBV6-1	.	TRBJ2-3	.	ASSRASRSTDTQY
TRBV19	.	TRBJ1-3	.	ASSLLATGNTIY
TRBV11-3	TRBD1	TRBJ2-2	.	ASSFGQGDTGELF
TRBV5-1	TRBD2	TRBJ2-3	.	ASSRGLAGGQKADTQY
TRBV25-1	.	TRBJ1-1	.	ASSAVKNTEAF